This entry describes one TCR beta chain. Assay used: immunoSEQ multiplex PCR; TCRdb lists only in-frame clones, some missing. The sample carries roughly 170,000 clones, 86% recorded once. The data originate from a study of blood T cell repertoires in COVID-19. J was trimmed by 5 bases and V by 5 bases; bases with no gene match: 12. In germline, CDR1 is SNHLY, CDR2 FYNNEI. The CDR3 spans 16 residues. The sequence derives from a man aged 65 to 79 with active or convalescent COVID-19. Sequencing was carried out using peripheral blood. The chain couples TRBV2 to TRBJ1-1; 9 bases are shared with TRBD1. The chain's CDR3 is CASSLEGQGLGTEAFF. CDR3 DNA: TGTGCCAGCAGTCTAGAGGGACAGGGCCTGGGAACTGAAGCTTTCTTT.